The present T cell receptor (beta chain) was sequenced within a study of blood T cell repertoires in COVID-19 (dated by TCRdb to between 2020 and 2021). At the level of the whole study: Samples covering the acute and convalescent phases of COVID-19 were provided by collaborators in the United States, Italy and Spain. The prospective study material was composed of cDNA or gDNA derived from T cells, B-cell-depleted T cells, or PBMCs. Deeply sampled blood TCRbeta repertoires from subjects exposed to, actively infected with, or recovered from COVID-19 were included in the dataset. The repertoires were released in a freely available public database intended as a resource for research on the immune response to SARS-CoV-2. The samples were drawn from two sources: the first 160 participants of the ongoing ImmuneRACE study, and over 950 subjects contributed by 6 global collaborators. The sample metadata nearly always contained a de-identified subject ID, COVID-19 status, age in years and sex. HLA class I and class II types, where available, came from metadata supplied by the sample provider rather than from assay-based typing. What the research found in general, with its limitations: How much clinical and demographic metadata was included differed by source and by participant, and the metadata was provided uncurated.

Another Seattle source contributed samples from volunteer blood donors who had recovered from COVID-19. Each collaborating institution followed its own protocols to collect whole blood in K2EDTA tubes. For TCRbeta analysis, collaborators shipped samples as frozen whole blood, isolated PBMCs, or DNA extracted from either of those sample types. TCRbeta CDR3 regions were amplified from genomic DNA using the immunoSEQ Assay, a bias-controlled multiplex PCR. The original methods were these. Within the assay, amplification of reference gene primers was used to estimate how many nucleated cells each sample contained. To quantify the absolute abundance of each unique TCRbeta CDR3 rearrangement, sequence reads were collapsed and filtered. Productive Simpson clonality was computed per sample as the square root of Simpson's diversity index over productive rearrangements. Sourced from immuneACCESS, this table was stored by TCRdb with only in-frame sequences that have V and J called. A share of the clones is absent; for the studies checked, an unresolved V gene accounts for under half, and the remainder has no known explanation. Clonal size and the V and J genes are those of that table, whereas D and trimming came from the DNA. The sample contains fewer than 300,000 clones, around 87% of them found a single time. 1.5% of the sample lies in the top ten.

Clipping removes 5 bases from V and 7 bases from J, with 7 as the unmatched junction base count. The CDR3 has 14 amino acids, counting the end cysteine and phenylalanine. Of all the DNA, just the CDR3 is kept, 42 bases in frame from base 1. The germline V gene gives CDR1 as MNHEY and CDR2 as SVGAGI. Comment on this clone: Its recognized antigen is unknown. Per-base quality was not reported, and no clone a single base away is much larger than it.

Sequencing used peripheral blood. The V gene is TRBV6-5 and the J gene is TRBJ1-4, with 7 central nucleotides matching TRBD1. The TCR originated in a woman aged 40 to 49 who had recovered from COVID-19. CDR3 reads: CASSRQGLSEKLFF. The sequenced DNA: TGTGCCAGCAGTAGACAGGGCCTTAGTGAAAAACTGTTTTTT.